Presented here are 17 T cell receptor beta chains from one specimen sequenced in a study of blood T cells in healthy people across ages (dated by TCRdb to between 2014 and 2016). The library relied on 5' RACE. Data came from an Illumina HiSeq 2500. A second PCR of about 6 to 12 cycles was run with a J-beta primer mix and a sample-barcoded 5' primer. TCRdb reprocessing: public reads trimmed at Q25 with fastp, clones called with MiXCR, in-frame beta chains kept. Identical CDR3 proteins give one entry, which carries the most common genes and DNA. The sample has approximately 1.5 million distinct CDR3 sequences on record, 30% to 35% of them singletons. The top ten clones comprise 10% to 12% of the sample. Sequencing was carried out using blood. Receptors were obtained from a woman aged 25 to 39 in good health.

This clonotype came up many times. The chain couples TRBV20-1 to TRBJ2-7; tentatively, D is TRBD2 (7 bases). The germline gives CDR1 DFQATT, CDR2 SNEGSKA (reference sequence). The length of the CDR3 is 13 residues. The V gene lost 3 bases and the J gene lost 6 bases, with 15 bases spanning the gap. Written as DNA, the CDR3 is TGCAGTGCTAGCCCACCGGGGGGCCCCGAGCAGTACTTC. It is translated as CSASPPGGPEQYF.

V gene TRBV20-1 combines with J gene TRBJ2-7; D remains ambiguous. This CDR3 comprises 16 residues. The V gene lost 1 base and the J gene lost 4 bases, with 20 bases spanning the gap. CDR1 and CDR2 from the germline V gene are DFQATT and SNEGSKA (reference sequence). The CDR3 sequence: CSARGAGPPTSYEQYF. CDR3 sequence (DNA): TGCAGTGCTAGAGGGGCTGGGCCCCCGACGTCGTACGAGCAGTACTTC.

This clonotype came up a few times. The rearrangement links TRBV7-6 to TRBJ2-3; 8 nucleotides line up with TRBD1. The CDR3 runs 15 residues. From germline, CDR1 is SGHVS and CDR2 FNYEAQ. J gave up 1 base and V 4 bases, and 4 bases lay outside the gene matches. CDR3 nucleotides: TGTGCCAGCAGCTCCCTCAGGGGGCGCACAGATACGCAGTATTTT. Protein product: CASSSLRGRTDTQYF.

The genes are TRBV12-3 or TRBV12-4 and TRBJ2-1; tentatively, D is TRBD1 or TRBD2 (5 bases each). V shed 6 bases and J shed 4 bases, with 28 bases lying between them. The CDR3 is 19 amino acids. The CDR3 sequence: CASRSRTLGRDQIYNEQFF. As DNA, the CDR3 is TGTGCCAGCAGGTCTCGAACCCTCGGCCGGGACCAAATTTACAATGAGCAGTTCTTC.

On this clonotype: A much larger clone is a single base away; this may be a read error. The genes are TRBV20-1 and TRBJ2-5; 12 bases fit TRBD2. The tail of the sequence fits TRBJ2-7 better, so the J call may be wrong. This CDR3 is built from 15 residues. Germline CDR1 DFQATT, CDR2 SNEGSKA (reference sequence). CDR3 loop: CSAQHPSGGAHEQYF. The CDR3 DNA reads as TGCAGTGCGCAACACCCTAGCGGGGGGGCCCACGAGCAGTACTTC.

The chain employs TRBV11-2 and TRBJ2-7; 7 positions agree with TRBD2. Unmatched junction bases numbered 14, after V lost 7 bases and J lost 5 bases. This CDR3 comprises 15 residues. Germline V gives CDR1 SGHAT, CDR2 FQNNGV. CDR3 protein: CASTFGGRRDDEQYF. The CDR3 nucleotides read TGTGCCAGCACCTTCGGGGGGAGAAGGGATGACGAGCAGTACTTC.

This clonotype was seen a few times. The rearrangement uses TRBV5-1 and TRBJ2-7, with D possibly TRBD2 on 5 matching bases. CDR1 SGHRS and CDR2 YFSETQ come from the germline V gene. The V and J ends lost 4 bases and 7 bases respectively, with 15 bases between them. This CDR3 spans 13 amino acids. CDR3 sequence: CASSQGPSGEQYF. DNA of the CDR3: TGCGCCAGCAGCCAAGGACCCTCGGGGGAGCAGTACTTC.

This clonotype was observed a handful of times. The chain recombines TRBV28 with TRBJ2-5, with a tentative D call TRBD2 (5 bases). The V gene lost 2 bases and the J gene lost 4 bases, with 8 bases spanning the gap. CDR1 is MDHEN and CDR2 is SYDVKM in the germline V gene. This CDR3 has 13 residues. CDR3 sequence: CASSLPSPETQYF. The CDR3 coding sequence is TGTGCCAGCAGTTTACCTAGCCCAGAGACCCAGTACTTC.

This clonotype occurred many times. This chain links TRBV20-1 with TRBJ1-6; tentatively, D is TRBD1 (5 bases). Between the trimmed V and J ends, which lost 7 bases and 8 bases, there was a span of 24 bases. This CDR3 is built from 16 residues. Germline CDR1 DFQATT, CDR2 SNEGSKA (reference sequence). The CDR3 region is CSGKSHSKGDYSPLHF. In DNA form, the CDR3 reads TGCAGTGGAAAATCTCACAGCAAAGGGGACTATTCACCCCTCCACTTT.

This clonotype was observed a few times. J is TRBJ2-7 and V is TRBV20-1; 14 bases are shared with TRBD2. The V segment lost 5 bases and the J segment 4 bases; nucleotides outside the gene matches: 4. Germline V gene data show CDR1 as DFQATT and CDR2 as SNEGSKA (reference sequence). The length of the CDR3 is 14 residues. The CDR3 DNA follows: TGCAGTGCTCAGGGACTAGCGGGAGTTTACGAGCAGTACTTC. Encoded protein: CSAQGLAGVYEQYF.

This chain joins TRBV2 and TRBJ1-1, with 7 bases aligning to TRBD1. Germline V gene data show CDR1 as SNHLY and CDR2 as FYNNEI. The trim removed 10 bases at V and 1 base at J, leaving 12 bases unmatched. CDR3 length: 15 amino acids. The CDR3 nucleotides are TGTGCCACCCAGGGGGGAGGCAGGAAGAACACTGAAGCTTTCTTT. Protein sequence: CATQGGGRKNTEAFF.

This clonotype was seen a handful of times. The J gene is TRBJ1-4, the V gene TRBV7-9; D is unclear. Germline lookup yields CDR1 SEHNR and CDR2 FQNEAQ (reference sequence). V dropped 5 bases and J dropped 3 bases, with 22 bases sitting between them. CDR3 length equals 18 residues. The CDR3 DNA is TGTGCCAGCAGCCTGCGGACGGACCGAGGCTTAGCTAATGAAAAACTGTTTTTT. It specifies CASSLRTDRGLANEKLFF.

This chain uses TRBV7-3 with TRBJ2-3, with D perhaps TRBD2 (5 bases). The CDR3 is made up of 16 amino acids. The ends were cut back, 2 bases at V and 3 bases at J, with 15 bases in the middle. Germline-derived CDR1 and CDR2 are SGHTA and FQGTGA. CDR3 region: CASSLGIRGGTDTQYF. CDR3 nucleotide sequence: TGTGCCAGCAGCTTAGGGATTCGGGGTGGGACAGATACGCAGTATTTT.

This sequence joins TRBV9 and TRBJ2-3; D remains unclear. CDR1 SGDLS and CDR2 YYNGEE come from the germline V gene. The CDR3 has 15 amino acids. V lost 2 bases and J lost 3, with 13 bases in between. Here the CDR3 DNA reads TGTGCCAGCAGCGTCGCCCCCGGAGCAACAGATACGCAGTATTTT. Encoded protein: CASSVAPGATDTQYF.

This clonotype was recorded a few times. V and J are TRBV14 and TRBJ1-1; 10 bases agree with TRBD1. The CDR3 has 16 residues. The ends lost 5 bases at V and 4 bases at J; junction bases unmatched: 10. The V gene's germline CDR1 is SGHDN and CDR2 FVKESK. Written as DNA, the CDR3 is TGTGCCAGCAGCGAACGGGACAGGGGCGCGGCCACTGAAGCTTTCTTT. Amino acid sequence: CASSERDRGAATEAFF.

V is TRBV27 and J is TRBJ2-1, with 8 positions matching TRBD2. V was pared by 5 bases and J by 2 bases, with 5 bases of the junction left unmatched. Germline CDR1 is MNHEY and CDR2 is SMNVEV (reference sequence). This CDR3 comprises 15 residues. The CDR3 DNA is TGTGCCAGCAGTAGCGGGAGTGTCGCCTACAATGAGCAGTTCTTC. Translating gives CASSSGSVAYNEQFF.

This clonotype was counted between two and nine times. Written as DNA, the CDR3 is TGCGCCAGCAGCATAGAGGACGAGCAGTACTTC. This sequence encodes CASSIEDEQYF. The genes are TRBV5-1 and TRBJ2-7, with D unresolved. V was cut by 4 bases and J by 5 bases, with 7 bases left in between. The CDR3 totals 11 residues. In germline, CDR1 is SGHRS, CDR2 YFSETQ. Full variable domain (rest looked up from reference TRBV5-1 and TRBJ2-7): KAGVTQTPRYLIKTRGQQVTLSCSPISGHRSVSWYQQTPGQGLQFLFEYFSETQRNKGNFPGRFSGRQFSNSRSEMNVSTLELGDSALYLCASSIEDEQYFGPGTRLTVT.